This entry lists 10 T cell receptor beta chains sequenced from one sample in a study of blood T cells in healthy people across ages. The second PCR ran roughly 7 to 12 cycles with a sample-barcoded 5' primer and J-beta primers. TCRdb recomputed calls from the 5' RACE reads with MiXCR, one row per CDR3 protein. The data show approximately 900,000 distinct CDR3 sequences, about 48% seen once. Sequenced: blood. The source of these receptors is a man under 40 in good health.

The chain couples TRBV2 to TRBJ2-5; D unclear. Trimming left V 6 bases short and J 6 bases short, with 14 bases between. The germline V gene encodes CDR1 SNHLY and CDR2 FYNNEI. The CDR3 has 13 amino acids. CDR3 nucleotide sequence: TGTGCCAGCAGAGTTTTCGAGCAGCAGACCCAGTACTTC. It translates to CASRVFEQQTQYF.

The chain links TRBV4-1 to TRBJ1-2; no clear D. The CDR3 is 16 amino acids. CDR1 is MGHRA and CDR2 is YSYEKL in the germline V gene. Deletions cut 1 base from V and 4 bases from J, with 16 bases between. DNA for the CDR3: TGCGCCAGCAGCCAAGTCTCTAGGCAGGTGGGCTATGGCTACACCTTC. It encodes CASSQVSRQVGYGYTF.

The sample holds a few counts of this clonotype. The chain employs TRBV11-2 and TRBJ1-1, with TRBD1 identical over 7 bases. The CDR3 runs to 17 residues. V lost 2 bases and J lost 0; bases outside the gene matches: 9. From germline, CDR1 is SGHAT and CDR2 FQNNGV. The CDR3 DNA follows: TGTGCCAGCAGCTTAATCCTTAACAGGGGACTGAACACTGAAGCTTTCTTT. As protein: CASSLILNRGLNTEAFF.

This clonotype was observed a handful of times. One junction end does not reproduce the germline sequence, and a read error may be involved. For the CDR3, the DNA is TGTGCCATCGGTGAGAGCTCTGGGGCCAACGTCCTGACTTTC. Translation: CAIGESSGANVLTF. The chain carries TRBV10-3 and TRBJ2-6; D is unresolved. Germline CDR1 and CDR2: ENHRY and SYGVKD. The CDR3 has 14 amino acids.

This chain connects TRBV5-6 to TRBJ1-5; no reliable D call. The CDR3 contains 16 residues. Trimming took 1 base from V and 0 from J, leaving 11 bases between them. From germline, CDR1 is SGHDT and CDR2 YYEEEE. The CDR3 sequence is CASSLIGDYSNQPQHF. The CDR3 nucleotides are TGTGCCAGCAGCTTGATCGGAGATTATAGCAATCAGCCCCAGCATTTT.

This clonotype was counted only a few times. The chain joins TRBV28 to TRBJ1-5; D not resolved. CDR3 length: 13 residues. Germline V gene lookup returns CDR1 MDHEN and CDR2 SYDVKM. The V end was cut by 6 bases, the J end by 0 bases, with 6 bases between. The CDR3 reads CASRWGSNQPQHF. The CDR3 DNA reads as TGTGCCAGCAGGTGGGGTAGCAATCAGCCCCAGCATTTT.

The chain is built from TRBV7-2 and TRBJ2-5; a weak D match, TRBD2 (5 bases). Deletions cut 5 bases from V and 0 bases from J, with 19 bases between. CDR1 is SGHTA and CDR2 is FQGNSA in the germline V gene. This CDR3 comprises 17 residues. CDR3 sequence reads: CASSLRQAVVYQETQYF. Written as DNA, the CDR3 is TGTGCCAGCAGCCTCCGTCAAGCGGTGGTATACCAAGAGACCCAGTACTTC.

This clonotype came up a few times. This chain links TRBV6-6 with TRBJ2-4, with 7 bases fitting TRBD2. Germline CDR1 is MNHNY and CDR2 is SVGAGI (reference sequence). The V segment lost 2 bases and the J segment 9 bases; nucleotides outside the gene matches: 7. The CDR3 loop spans 14 amino acids. The CDR3 is CASSYGGGYSIQYF. The CDR3 DNA reads as TGTGCCAGCAGTTACGGGGGAGGGTATAGCATTCAGTACTTC.

This chain links TRBV4-1 with TRBJ2-7; D is unclear. The J call may be wrong; the DNA end is better matched by TRBJ2-5. The CDR3 covers 16 residues. Per germline, CDR1 MGHRA and CDR2 YSYEKL. The CDR3 is CASSQDSSPKLKTQYF. The DNA for the CDR3 is TGCGCCAGCAGCCAAGATTCGAGTCCCAAGCTGAAGACCCAGTACTTC.

This clonotype was counted many times. This chain links TRBV20-1 with TRBJ1-4, with D maybe TRBD1 (5 bases). Germline V lookup: CDR1 DFQATT, CDR2 SNEGSKA (reference sequence). The V and J ends lost 5 bases and 4 bases respectively, with 8 bases between them. This CDR3 comprises 12 residues. Here the CDR3 reads CSAGTNNEKLFF. CDR3 in DNA: TGCAGTGCTGGGACCAATAATGAAAAACTGTTTTTT.